The 21 T cell receptor beta chains presented below share a single source sample, sequenced in a study of cytomegalovirus exposure and HLA in healthy donors. Primers included in the PCR were 60 Vbeta and 13 Jbeta primers. Assay used: immunoSEQ multiplex PCR; TCRdb lists only in-frame clones, some missing. Among 42,000 or so clones, 45% to 65% were seen once, and the ten largest hold 9% to 14%. Material for sequencing was PBMCs. All receptors come from a human donor in good health.

With regard to this clone: Other nucleotide sequences from this sample produce the same CDR3. This chain joins TRBV7-6 and TRBJ2-5; D gene uncertain. V was trimmed by 3 bases and J by 3 bases, leaving 2 bases between them. Germline V gene data show CDR1 as SGHVS and CDR2 as FNYEAQ. The CDR3 contains 11 residues. DNA of the CDR3: TGTGCCAGCAGCTTCAAAGAGACCCAGTACTTC. Translating gives CASSFKETQYF.

This chain connects TRBV7-3 to TRBJ2-7; TRBD1 matches at 8 bases. CDR3 length: 14 residues. Looked up from germline, CDR1 is SGHTA and CDR2 is FQGTGA. The V segment lost 5 bases and the J segment 6 bases; nucleotides outside the gene matches: 9. CDR3 amino acids: CASSPGTGGTEQYF. In DNA form, the CDR3 reads TGTGCCAGCAGCCCCGGGACAGGAGGAACCGAGCAGTACTTC. Using reference TRBV7-3 and TRBJ2-7 for the parts outside the CDR3, the full variable domain is GAGVSQTPSNKVTEKGKYVELRCDPISGHTALYWYRQSLGQGPEFLIYFQGTGAADDSGLPNDRFFAVRPEGSVSTLKIQRTERGDSAVYLCASSPGTGGTEQYFGPGTRLTVT.

The chain combines TRBV28 with TRBJ1-2; possible D gene TRBD1, 5 bases. The CDR3 is 15 amino acids. Trimming took off 10 bases at V and 0 bases at J, with 18 bases between the two ends. Germline V gene sequence: CDR1 MDHEN, CDR2 SYDVKM. The CDR3 spells CATPSGGLANYGYTF. In DNA, the CDR3 is TGTGCCACCCCTTCCGGGGGTTTAGCTAACTATGGCTACACCTTC.

This clone was counted once. This chain uses TRBV27 with TRBJ1-5; 7 nucleotides line up with TRBD1. In germline, CDR1 is MNHEY, CDR2 SMNVEV (reference sequence). The J segment lost 4 bases and the V segment lost 4 bases, leaving 1 base of the junction unmatched. The CDR3 totals 13 residues. In DNA, the CDR3 is TGTGCCAGCAGTTGGGACAGAAATCAGCCCCAGCATTTT. Its protein product is CASSWDRNQPQHF.

The genes are TRBV10-2 and TRBJ2-2, with D unclear. V was shortened by 1 base and J by 1 base, with 13 bases between the two germline ends. The CDR3 is made up of 17 amino acids. Germline V CDR1 and CDR2: WSHSY, SAAADI. The CDR3 spells CASSEFHSRQNTGELFF. In DNA, the CDR3 is TGCGCCAGCAGTGAGTTCCACTCACGACAGAACACCGGGGAGCTGTTTTTT.

The V and J genes are TRBV25-1 and TRBJ2-2; 8 bases line up with TRBD1. The germline gives CDR1 MGHDK, CDR2 SYGVNS. The junction had 8 bases not matched to a gene; V was cut back by 4 bases and J by 4 bases. The CDR3 contains 16 residues. CDR3 coding DNA: TGTGCCAGCAGTGGCCGGGGACAGGTGGGCACCGGGGAGCTGTTTTTT. Translating gives CASSGRGQVGTGELFF. The full variable domain, rest sourced from reference TRBV25-1 and TRBJ2-2, is EADIYQTPRYLVIGTGKKITLECSQTMGHDKMYWYQQDPGMELHLIHYSYGVNSTEKGDLSSESTVSRIRTEHFPLTLESARPSHTSQYLCASSGRGQVGTGELFFGEGSRLTVL.

The V gene is TRBV28, the J gene TRBJ2-3; 7 bases match TRBD2. CDR3 length: 16 residues. Germline trimming cut 2 bases from V and 0 bases from J; bases unmatched to any gene: 5. Germline assignment: CDR1 MDHEN and CDR2 SYDVKM. DNA for the CDR3: TGTGCCAGCAGTTTAGTTGGGGGGGACAGCACAGATACGCAGTATTTT. Its translation: CASSLVGGDSTDTQYF.

This chain joins TRBV7-2 and TRBJ1-6, with 7 bases that match TRBD1. The CDR3 is 15 amino acids. Trimming removed 2 bases from V and 6 bases from J; junction bases left unmatched: 4. Germline CDR1 is SGHTA and CDR2 is FQGNSA. As DNA, the CDR3 is TGTGCCAGCAGCTTATTAGGGACAGCTAATTCACCCCTCCACTTT. It specifies CASSLLGTANSPLHF. Drawing the rest from reference TRBV7-2 and TRBJ1-6, the complete variable domain is GAGVSQSPSNKVTEKGKDVELRCDPISGHTALYWYRQSLGQGLEFLIYFQGNSAPDKSGLPSDRFSAERTGGSVSTLTIQRTQQEDSAVYLCASSLLGTANSPLHFGNGTRLTVT.

The V and J genes are TRBV19 and TRBJ2-3; the match to TRBD1 covers 10 bases. J lost 4 bases, V lost 9 bases, and 4 bases had no gene match. CDR1 and CDR2 (germline): LNHDA, SQIVND (reference sequence). The CDR3 extends over 13 amino acids. In nucleotides, the CDR3 is TGTGCCAGCCGGGACAGGGGAGCAGATACGCAGTATTTT. It specifies CASRDRGADTQYF.

This clone was counted once. The gene calls are TRBV28 and TRBJ2-1, with D unclear. Germline V gene data show CDR1 as MDHEN and CDR2 as SYDVKM. The CDR3 spans 13 residues. V lost 10 bases and J 9 bases, leaving 19 bases between the germline ends. The CDR3 sequence is CATDGHTPGEQFF. CDR3 nucleotides: TGTGCCACCGATGGCCATACGCCTGGTGAGCAGTTCTTC. Using reference TRBV28 and TRBJ2-1 for the parts outside the CDR3, the full variable domain is DVKVTQSSRYLVKRTGEKVFLECVQDMDHENMFWYRQDPGLGLRLIYFSYDVKMKEKGDIPEGYSVSREKKERFSLILESASTNQTSMYLCATDGHTPGEQFFGPGTRLTVL.

This chain links TRBV11-2 with TRBJ2-5; the D is unclear. This CDR3 spans 15 amino acids. CDR1 and CDR2 (germline): SGHAT, FQNNGV. Trimming cost V 1 base and J 5 bases, with 14 bases left between them. This CDR3 reads CASSLVSLTGETQYF. The CDR3 region has the DNA TGTGCCAGCAGCTTAGTCAGCCTGACGGGTGAGACCCAGTACTTC. The full variable domain, completed using reference TRBV11-2 and TRBJ2-5, is EAGVAQSPRYKIIEKRQSVAFWCNPISGHATLYWYQQILGQGPKLLIQFQNNGVVDDSQLPKDRFSAERLKGVDSTLKIQPAKLEDSAVYLCASSLVSLTGETQYFGPGTRLLVL.

V usage is TRBV10-3 and J usage is TRBJ2-6, with TRBD1 identical over 9 bases. The CDR3 consists of 18 residues. The trim removed 2 bases at V and 2 bases at J, leaving 7 bases unmatched. Germline assignment: CDR1 ENHRY and CDR2 SYGVKD. CDR3 loop: CAISEAGQGPTGANVLTF. CDR3 nucleotides: TGTGCCATCAGTGAGGCGGGACAGGGACCCACTGGGGCCAACGTCCTGACTTTC.

This clone was observed once. This chain's CDR3 is CASSPARGEGYTF. CDR3 nucleotides: TGTGCCAGCTCACCGGCCCGGGGGGAGGGCTACACCTTC. The rearrangement uses TRBV18 and TRBJ1-2; the D gene is possibly TRBD1 (5 bases). V was pared by 3 bases and J by 8 bases, with 13 bases between. Germline V CDR1 and CDR2: KGHSH, LQKENI. The CDR3 is 13 amino acids.

The J gene is TRBJ1-1, the V gene TRBV6-9; possible D gene TRBD1, 6 bases. V was trimmed by 6 bases and J by 3 bases, leaving 23 bases between them. This CDR3 spans 17 amino acids. CDR1 is MNHGY and CDR2 is SVAAGI in the germline V gene. CDR3 sequence: CASSESMGHSVDTEAFF. The DNA for the CDR3 is TGTGCCAGCAGCGAGTCCATGGGACACTCTGTCGACACTGAAGCTTTCTTT.

This chain links TRBV7-2 with TRBJ1-5; no clear D gene. This CDR3 has 14 residues. Germline CDR1 is SGHTA and CDR2 is FQGNSA. The germline V and J ends were trimmed by 2 bases and 3 bases, with 8 bases remaining between them. CDR3 DNA sequence: TGTGCCAGCAGCTTAAGTTCTATCAATCAGCCCCAGCATTTT. Amino acids: CASSLSSINQPQHF.

This clone has a handful of counts. Other DNA sequences of this sample code for an identical CDR3. The chain couples TRBV18 to TRBJ2-2; 7 positions agree with TRBD1. Germline assignment: CDR1 KGHSH and CDR2 LQKENI. V dropped 8 bases and J dropped 1; count of bases not matched to a gene: 4. The CDR3 contains 14 residues. CDR3 amino acids: CASQTGLNTGELFF. The DNA of the CDR3 is TGTGCCAGCCAGACAGGGTTGAACACCGGGGAGCTGTTTTTT.

This rearrangement joins TRBV6-5 to TRBJ1-2, with 8 bases identical to TRBD1. CDR1 MNHEY and CDR2 SVGAGI come from the germline V gene. The junction had 10 bases not matched to a gene; V was cut back by 6 bases and J by 10 bases. This CDR3 is 13 amino acids long. This chain's CDR3 is CASRNRGSPPYTF. CDR3 nucleotides: TGTGCCAGCAGAAACAGGGGGTCCCCCCCCTACACCTTC.

This clone was found a few times. The genes are TRBV10-3 and TRBJ2-5; D may be TRBD1 (6 bases). This CDR3 has 16 residues. V lost 10 bases to trimming and J lost 3 bases, with 24 bases between them. Looked up from germline, CDR1 is ENHRY and CDR2 is SYGVKD. The CDR3 sequence: CATRSSLGATEETQYF. In nucleotides, the CDR3 is TGTGCCACCCGCAGTTCTCTGGGGGCTACTGAAGAGACCCAGTACTTC.

The gene calls are TRBV11-3 and TRBJ1-3; maybe TRBD1 (6 bases). The CDR3 loop spans 13 amino acids. V was cut by 5 bases and J by 7 bases, with 12 bases left in between. CDR1 is SGHNT, CDR2 YENEEA, per germline. The CDR3 here is CASSTGHLNTIYF. For the CDR3, the DNA is TGTGCCAGCAGCACGGGACACCTCAACACCATATATTTT.

A few counts support this clone. The rearrangement links TRBV18 to TRBJ2-6, with D perhaps TRBD1 (6 bases). V lost 4 bases to trimming and J lost 1 base, with 20 bases between them. This CDR3 is built from 19 residues. Germline V gene data show CDR1 as KGHSH and CDR2 as LQKENI. The CDR3 spells CASSLFRDTGSSGANVLTF. CDR3 DNA: TGTGCCAGCTCACTCTTCCGGGACACGGGATCATCTGGGGCCAACGTCCTGACTTTC. Full variable domain (missing parts from reference TRBV18 and TRBJ2-6): NAGVMQNPRHLVRRRGQEARLRCSPMKGHSHVYWYRQLPEEGLKFMVYLQKENIIDESGMPKERFSAEFPKEGPSILRIQQVVRGDSAAYFCASSLFRDTGSSGANVLTFGAGSRLTVL.

V and J are TRBV14 and TRBJ2-7; D is ambiguous. CDR1 SGHDN and CDR2 FVKESK come from the germline V gene. Trimming pared 2 bases from V and 0 bases from J, leaving 14 bases between. This CDR3 region has 16 residues. The CDR3 sequence is CASSQLSHLNSYEQYF. The CDR3 nucleotides read TGTGCCAGCAGCCAATTGAGTCACCTGAACTCCTACGAGCAGTACTTC.